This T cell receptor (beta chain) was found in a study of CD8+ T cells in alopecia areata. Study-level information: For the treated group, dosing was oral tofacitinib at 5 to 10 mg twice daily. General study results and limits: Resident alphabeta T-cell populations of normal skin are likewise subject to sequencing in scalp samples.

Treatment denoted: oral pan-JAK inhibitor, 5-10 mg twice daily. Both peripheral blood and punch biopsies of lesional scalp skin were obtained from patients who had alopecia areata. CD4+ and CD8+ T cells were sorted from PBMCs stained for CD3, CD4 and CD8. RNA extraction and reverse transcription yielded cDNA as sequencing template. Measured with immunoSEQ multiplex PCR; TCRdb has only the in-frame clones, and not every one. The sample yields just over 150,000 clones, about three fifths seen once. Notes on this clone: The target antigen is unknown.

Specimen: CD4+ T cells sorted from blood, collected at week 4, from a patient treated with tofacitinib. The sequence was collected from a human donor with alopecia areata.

In nucleotides, the CDR3 is TGTGCCAGCAGCCGCGACAGGGGAGACATTCAGTACTTC. It encodes CASSRDRGDIQYF. V gene TRBV5-4 combines with J gene TRBJ2-4; 8 bases are a match to TRBD1. V dropped 4 bases and J dropped 8; count of bases not matched to a gene: 5. In germline, CDR1 is SGHNT, CDR2 YYREEE (reference sequence). The CDR3 extends over 13 amino acids. Combining the CDR3 with reference TRBV5-4 and TRBJ2-4 gives the whole variable domain ETGVTQSPTHLIKTRGQQVTLRCSSQSGHNTVSWYQQALGQGPQFIFQYYREEENGRGNFPPRFSGLQFPNYSSELNVNALELDDSALYLCASSRDRGDIQYFGAGTRLSVL.